The clone carrying this T cell receptor (beta chain) was seen many times. Antigen unknown. TCRdb re-called the PCR reads through MiXCR. The data hold tens of thousands of clones, with about an eighth observed a single time. Trimming took off 1 base at V and 2 bases at J, with 11 bases between the two ends. There are 15 residues in the CDR3. This sample was included in a study of metastatic and nonmetastatic thyroid tumors. Findings of the study overall: Malignant tumors reportedly showed significantly higher TCR beta diversity than benign nodules in both blood and tumor.

No treatment of any kind had been given to any patient before thyroid surgery. Sequencing was performed on tumor tissue. The clonotype originates from a female donor with papillary thyroid cancer or a benign thyroid nodule (not recorded which). Some clones in this sample may be carry-over from other donors' samples. J is TRBJ1-2 and V is TRBV12-3 or TRBV12-4; D perhaps matches TRBD1 (5 bases). The CDR3 DNA reads TGTGCCAGCAGTTTAGGCGGCAGGGCAAACTATGGCTACACCTTC. Encoded protein: CASSLGGRANYGYTF.